This T cell receptor beta chain stems from a study of Ad26.COV2.S vaccination and SARS-CoV-2 variants. Study-level information: The vaccine Ad26.COV2.S was put into the muscle once, or twice with 56 days between.

Treatment defined: some 20 received Ad26.COV2.S at low or high dose, single or two shots; about five received placebo; per-sample allocation not given. The samples were gathered on day 63 after the first injection of vaccine or placebo. Clones were sequenced by immunoSEQ multiplex PCR, and TCRdb holds only the in-frame ones, with some missing. Of approximately 420,000 clones in the sample, approximately 90% were seen once. Trimming removed 1 base from V and 3 bases from J; junction bases left unmatched: 4. The CDR3 totals 17 residues. Germline values: CDR1 PRHDT, CDR2 FYEKMQ (reference sequence). This chain connects TRBV13 to TRBJ2-1, with 12 bases aligning to TRBD1. Sequencing was performed on peripheral blood, taken in a trial of Ad26.COV2.S vaccine versus placebo. The clonotype comes from a person aged 18-65 years who received the Ad26.COV2.S COVID-19 vaccine or a placebo. The CDR3 loop reads CASSLDGTGGLYNEQFF. CDR3 DNA: TGTGCCAGCAGCTTAGATGGGACAGGGGGCCTCTACAATGAGCAGTTCTTC.